What follows are 14 T cell receptor beta chains derived from one specimen sequenced in a study of T cell responses to AZD1222 COVID-19 vaccine. Measured with immunoSEQ multiplex PCR; TCRdb has only the in-frame clones, and not every one. Among 95,000 to 150,000 clones listed, more than 75% were seen once. The source material was peripheral blood, sampled on day 0 of AZD1222 vaccination. Receptors originate from an adult in good health.

CDR3 in amino acids: CASSLQRGATYEQYF. CDR3 nucleotides: TGTGCCAGCAGCTTACAGCGGGGGGCAACCTACGAGCAGTACTTC. The chain joins TRBV7-2 to TRBJ2-7, with TRBD2 identical over 9 bases. The CDR3 runs 15 residues. V lost 2 bases and J lost 2; bases outside the gene matches: 4. Per germline, CDR1 SGHTA and CDR2 FQGNSA.

This chain links TRBV11-2 with TRBJ2-1; D perhaps matches TRBD2 (6 bases). The CDR3 runs to 15 residues. CDR1 and CDR2 from the germline V gene are SGHAT and FQNNGV. V dropped 5 bases and J dropped 7 bases, with 18 bases sitting between them. CDR3 bases: TGTGCCAGCAGCACCCGCGGTGGGGGGTGGAATGAGCAGTTCTTC. Protein sequence: CASSTRGGGWNEQFF. The entire variable domain, with the rest obtained from reference TRBV11-2 and TRBJ2-1, is as follows: EAGVAQSPRYKIIEKRQSVAFWCNPISGHATLYWYQQILGQGPKLLIQFQNNGVVDDSQLPKDRFSAERLKGVDSTLKIQPAKLEDSAVYLCASSTRGGGWNEQFFGPGTRLTVL.

The chain joins TRBV7-2 to TRBJ2-2, with 9 bases aligning to TRBD1. This CDR3 has 18 residues. In germline, CDR1 is SGHTA, CDR2 FQGNSA. The J segment lost 2 bases and the V segment lost 4 bases, leaving 11 bases of the junction unmatched. The DNA of the CDR3 is TGTGCCAGCAGCTCAAGGATAAGGACAGGGGCAAACACCGGGGAGCTGTTTTTT. Its translation: CASSSRIRTGANTGELFF.

About this clone itself: The sample has other DNA sequences that encode this CDR3 too. The V and J genes are TRBV7-9 and TRBJ2-7, with D tentatively TRBD1 or TRBD2 (5 bases each). The germline V gene encodes CDR1 SEHNR and CDR2 FQNEAQ (reference sequence). The CDR3 loop spans 14 amino acids. V was shortened by 0 bases and J by 1 base, with 7 bases between the two germline ends. This chain's CDR3 is CASSLAGGSYEQYF. CDR3 sequence (DNA): TGTGCCAGCAGCTTAGCTGGGGGATCCTACGAGCAGTACTTC.

The chain employs TRBV5-1 and TRBJ1-2; TRBD1 matches at 8 bases. This CDR3 has 15 residues. Germline CDR1 SGHRS, CDR2 YFSETQ. Trimming cost V 2 bases and J 4 bases; bases outside gene matches: 7. In nucleotides, the CDR3 is TGCGCCAGCAGCTTACAAACAGGGACAGGCTATGGCTACACCTTC. It specifies CASSLQTGTGYGYTF. Combining the CDR3 with reference TRBV5-1 and TRBJ1-2 gives the whole variable domain KAGVTQTPRYLIKTRGQQVTLSCSPISGHRSVSWYQQTPGQGLQFLFEYFSETQRNKGNFPGRFSGRQFSNSRSEMNVSTLELGDSALYLCASSLQTGTGYGYTFGSGTRLTVV.

The chain links TRBV27 to TRBJ2-5; 7 bases are shared with TRBD2. J gave up 5 bases and V 5 bases, and 8 bases lay outside the gene matches. The CDR3 has 14 amino acids. CDR1 and CDR2 from the germline V gene are MNHEY and SMNVEV (reference sequence). The CDR3 DNA reads as TGTGCCAGCAGTCCCAGGACTAGTGAGGAGACCCAGTACTTC. It is translated as CASSPRTSEETQYF.

The chain uses TRBV7-2 and TRBJ2-7; no clear D. Germline loops: CDR1 SGHTA, CDR2 FQGNSA. V lost 2 bases and J 5 bases, leaving 13 bases between the germline ends. This CDR3 has 14 amino acids. The CDR3 nucleotides are TGTGCCAGCAGCTTAACCAGTCTGGGTAACGAGCAGTACTTC. Translated, it gives CASSLTSLGNEQYF.

The chain carries TRBV27 and TRBJ2-3; 9 bases are a match to TRBD1. The CDR3 sequence is 15 residues long. Trimming cost V 8 bases and J 2 bases; bases outside gene matches: 8. Per the germline V gene, CDR1 is MNHEY and CDR2 is SMNVEV (reference sequence). The CDR3 loop is CASVGRDRDTDTQYF. As DNA, the CDR3 is TGTGCCAGCGTCGGCCGGGACAGGGACACAGATACGCAGTATTTT.

The chain recombines TRBV6-6 with TRBJ1-2; TRBD1 might be the D (5 bases). Germline-derived CDR1 and CDR2 are MNHNY and SVGAGI (reference sequence). The CDR3 spans 13 residues. The V and J ends lost 6 bases and 8 bases respectively, with 16 bases between them. The CDR3: CASSLPGSLGYTF. CDR3 coding DNA: TGTGCCAGCAGCCTGCCAGGGTCCCTAGGCTACACCTTC.

The chain links TRBV9 to TRBJ2-1; no clear D. Germline-derived CDR1 and CDR2 are SGDLS and YYNGEE. Trimming stripped 4 bases from V and 7 bases from J, with 18 bases between. There are 15 residues in the CDR3. The CDR3 sequence: CASSPFSSPKNEQFF. The CDR3 DNA sequence: TGTGCCAGCAGCCCCTTCAGTTCCCCAAAAAATGAGCAGTTCTTC.

The rearrangement joins TRBV18 to TRBJ2-1; 9 nucleotides align to TRBD1. The CDR3 contains 15 residues. CDR1 and CDR2 (germline): KGHSH, LQKENI. V was pared by 3 bases and J by 4 bases, with 4 bases of the junction left unmatched. CDR3 coding DNA: TGTGCCAGCTCACCCGGGACAGGGCAATACAATGAGCAGTTCTTC. Its translation: CASSPGTGQYNEQFF.

The chain links TRBV4-3 to TRBJ1-6; D possibly corresponds to TRBD1 (6 bases). V was cut by 1 base and J by 0 bases, with 13 bases left in between. The CDR3 loop spans 18 amino acids. The germline gives CDR1 LGHNA, CDR2 YSLEER. The CDR3 sequence is CASSQVGGPSSYNSPLHF. The CDR3, as DNA: TGCGCCAGCAGCCAAGTGGGGGGCCCCAGCTCCTATAATTCACCCCTCCACTTT.

The chain links TRBV7-9 to TRBJ1-1; D is ambiguous. V lost 4 bases and J 10 bases, leaving 22 bases between the germline ends. The CDR3 spans 15 residues. Germline V gene lookup returns CDR1 SEHNR and CDR2 FQNEAQ (reference sequence). The CDR3 spells CASSSSGDLTLGAFF. DNA for the CDR3: TGTGCCAGCAGCTCTTCGGGAGATCTAACACTGGGAGCTTTCTTT.

The chain uses TRBV21-1 and TRBJ2-1. TRBV21-1 is classified as a pseudogene. This CDR3 is built from 14 residues. CDR3 amino acids: CASTPRLAYNEQFF. The CDR3 DNA reads as TGTGCCAGCACCCCACGGCTCGCCTACAATGAGCAGTTCTTC.